This T cell receptor beta chain was identified in a study of cytomegalovirus exposure and HLA in healthy donors. Points from the study as a whole: Accurate HLA-A and HLA-B prediction from TCR beta sequences was reported for most subjects. Listed as cytomegalovirus-associated were around 160 TCR beta chains.

As to this clone: Its specificity is not known.

In the PCR, 60 Vbeta and 13 Jbeta primers were used. In the source study's methods: Later work found around 72 million unique TCR beta chains, with about 10 million shared. Repertoires were generated with immunoSEQ multiplex PCR, while TCRdb's copy carries only in-frame clones and drops some. That table is the source of V, J and clone size, and D and trimming were worked out from the DNA. The table lists about 200,000 clones, approximately 80% of them singletons. CDR1 and CDR2 from the germline V gene are SGHRS and YFSETQ. This CDR3 is built from 13 residues. V was clipped by 4 bases and J by 8 bases, with 15 bases between them.

The chain joins TRBV5-1 to TRBJ1-1; the D gene is possibly TRBD1 (6 bases). The sequenced sample was PBMCs. The source is a man aged 45-60 years in good health and CMV-seronegative. CDR3 DNA: TGCGCCAGCAGCCCCAGCCGGACAGAAGAAGCTTTCTTT. Amino acid sequence: CASSPSRTEEAFF.